The next 29 T cell receptor beta chains were all read from a single sample in a study of blood T cell repertoires in COVID-19. TCRdb's table, derived via immunoSEQ multiplex PCR, lists solely in-frame clones and lacks some. The sample lists more than 300,000 clones, 88% occurring once. Sequencing was carried out using PBMCs or T cells enriched from blood (not recorded which). These receptors originate from a woman aged 18-29 years who had recovered from COVID-19.

V usage is TRBV27 and J usage is TRBJ2-7, with D perhaps matching TRBD2 (7 bases). In germline, CDR1 is MNHEY, CDR2 SMNVEV (reference sequence). Between the trimmed V and J ends, which lost 0 bases and 3 bases, there was a span of 12 bases. The CDR3 contains 15 residues. The CDR3 region has the DNA TGTGCCAGCAGTTTATCAGGGGGGGCCGGCTACGAGCAGTACTTC. It translates to CASSLSGGAGYEQYF.

CDR3: CASSRPGETQYF. For the CDR3, the DNA is TGTGCCAGCAGTCGCCCCGGAGAGACCCAGTACTTC. The rearrangement links TRBV27 to TRBJ2-5; no definite D call. This CDR3 has 12 amino acids. Germline V gene lookup returns CDR1 MNHEY and CDR2 SMNVEV (reference sequence). Between the trimmed V and J ends, which lost 5 bases and 4 bases, there was a span of 8 bases.

This clone was seen once. The rearrangement joins TRBV7-3 to TRBJ1-1; tentative D call: TRBD1 (6 bases). The CDR3 covers 14 residues. Germline CDR1 and CDR2: SGHTA and FQGTGA. The V and J ends lost 3 bases and 0 bases respectively, with 8 bases between them. The CDR3 nucleotides read TGTGCCAGCAGCTTGGGGGGGCTGAACACTGAAGCTTTCTTT. The encoded protein is CASSLGGLNTEAFF.

The chain joins TRBV30 to TRBJ2-1; 12 positions match TRBD2. CDR3 length: 16 amino acids. CDR1 and CDR2 (germline): GTSNPN, SVGIG (reference sequence). V dropped 0 bases and J dropped 9; count of bases not matched to a gene: 9. The CDR3 sequence: CAWSVGLAGGPGEQFF. CDR3 nucleotides: TGTGCCTGGAGTGTGGGGCTAGCGGGGGGGCCAGGTGAGCAGTTCTTC.

On this clone: The junction differs from germline at one of its ends, possibly a read error. V gene TRBV7-7 combines with J gene TRBJ2-5; TRBD1 might be the D (6 bases). The CDR3 contains 17 residues. Looked up from germline, CDR1 is SSHAT and CDR2 is FNYEAQ (reference sequence). CDR3 coding DNA: TGTGCTAGCAGCCTAGGCCGCGGCGCAGGGGTTATAGAGACCCAGTACTTC. It is translated as CASSLGRGAGVIETQYF.

The rearrangement uses TRBV4-3 and TRBJ1-4; weak D call: TRBD1 (6 bases). The CDR3 contains 19 residues. Germline CDR1 and CDR2: LGHNA and YSLEER. The V end lost 0 bases, the J end lost 0 bases, and 17 bases lay between the germline ends. The CDR3 region is CASSQDLQGTLATNEKLFF. DNA for the CDR3: TGCGCCAGCAGCCAAGATTTGCAGGGGACACTTGCAACTAATGAAAAACTGTTTTTT.

The chain uses TRBV6-1 and TRBJ2-5, with 9 bases that match TRBD2. V lost 2 bases to trimming and J lost 0 bases; unmatched junction nucleotides: 4. The CDR3 is made up of 16 amino acids. The germline CDR1 and CDR2 sequences are MNHNS and SASEGT. CDR3 in amino acids: CASSERASGDQETQYF. CDR3 DNA sequence: TGTGCCAGCAGTGAAAGGGCTAGCGGGGACCAAGAGACCCAGTACTTC.

The DNA for the CDR3 is TGTGCCAGCAGCCAAATGACAGGGAACGAGCAGTACTTC. It specifies CASSQMTGNEQYF. The V and J genes are TRBV3-1 (or the pseudogene TRBV3-2) and TRBJ2-7, with 7 bases aligning to TRBD1. Germline V CDR1 and CDR2: LGHDT, YNNKEL (reference sequence). V shed 2 bases, J shed 5 bases, and the junction held 3 bases outside the gene matches. The CDR3 is 13 residues long.

The CDR3 loop is CASSLGGQGANSPLHF. The CDR3 nucleotides read TGTGCCAGCAGCTTGGGGGGACAGGGGGCTAATTCACCCCTCCACTTT. The chain carries TRBV5-6 and TRBJ1-6; 12 bases map to TRBD1. Germline CDR1 and CDR2: SGHDT and YYEEEE. The CDR3 length is 16 residues. J gave up 6 bases and V 0 bases, and 1 base lay outside the gene matches.

V gene TRBV3-1 (or the pseudogene TRBV3-2) combines with J gene TRBJ1-4; no definite D call. The CDR3 has 20 amino acids. Trimming shortened V by 1 base and J by 0 bases, and 21 bases separated the two germline ends. Germline CDR1 is LGHDT and CDR2 is YNNKEL (reference sequence). CDR3 in amino acids: CASSQGPTKRRSSTNEKLFF. As DNA, the CDR3 is TGTGCCAGCAGCCAAGGACCCACCAAACGGAGATCTTCAACTAATGAAAAACTGTTTTTT.

The chain recombines TRBV5-1 with TRBJ1-3; 7 positions match TRBD1. The CDR3 totals 15 residues. Germline assignment: CDR1 SGHRS and CDR2 YFSETQ. J gave up 0 bases and V 4 bases, and 4 bases lay outside the gene matches. Written as DNA, the CDR3 is TGCGCCAGCAGCGAAGGGGACAGCTCTGGAAACACCATATATTTT. This encodes CASSEGDSSGNTIYF.

This clone was observed a handful of times. The chain recombines TRBV7-2 with TRBJ2-7; D ambiguous. The CDR3 totals 11 residues. Germline V lookup: CDR1 SGHTA, CDR2 FQGNSA. The V end lost 5 bases, the J end lost 2 bases, and 4 bases lay between the germline ends. The CDR3 nucleotides read TGTGCCAGCAGCGCTACCTACGAGCAGTACTTC. Residues: CASSATYEQYF.

The chain recombines TRBV30 with TRBJ1-2, with TRBD1 identical over 7 bases. This CDR3 contains 16 residues. Germline V gene data show CDR1 as GTSNPN and CDR2 as SVGIG (reference sequence). The V gene end was trimmed by 1 base and the J gene end by 3 bases; junction bases not matched to a gene: 11. The CDR3 reads CAWSAKVDRVHYGYTF. The CDR3 DNA reads TGTGCCTGGAGTGCAAAAGTTGACAGGGTTCACTATGGCTACACCTTC.

V and J are TRBV11-2 and TRBJ2-1; D might be TRBD1 (6 bases). The CDR3 has 15 residues. V lost 4 bases and J lost 3, with 13 bases in between. Germline CDR1 SGHAT, CDR2 FQNNGV. The CDR3 protein is CASSSGTKGYNEQFF. The CDR3 nucleotides read TGTGCCAGCAGCTCCGGGACAAAGGGCTACAATGAGCAGTTCTTC.

The chain is built from TRBV7-8 and TRBJ1-5; D not resolved. Trimming cost V 4 bases and J 8 bases, with 21 bases left between them. There are 16 residues in the CDR3. Germline CDR1 and CDR2: SGHVS and FQNEAQ. The CDR3 spells CASSSALDPEGEPQHF. As DNA, the CDR3 is TGTGCCAGCAGCTCCGCCCTCGACCCGGAGGGAGAGCCCCAGCATTTT.

The chain couples TRBV6-5 to TRBJ2-7; TRBD2 agrees at 10 bases. The CDR3 contains 14 residues. After removal of 5 bases from V and 3 bases from J, the junction contained 4 bases not matched to a gene. CDR1 and CDR2 (germline): MNHEY, SVGAGI. The CDR3 region has the DNA TGTGCCAGCAGTCCTAGCGGGGGCCTCTACGAGCAGTACTTC. Protein product: CASSPSGGLYEQYF.

V and J are TRBV19 and TRBJ1-2; 7 nucleotides line up with TRBD1. The CDR3 sequence is 14 residues long. V lost 7 bases and J lost 0; bases outside the gene matches: 5. Germline V gene data show CDR1 as LNHDA and CDR2 as SQIVND (reference sequence). The DNA for the CDR3 is TGTGCCAGTACTACGGGGACAGCTAACTATGGCTACACCTTC. Translating gives CASTTGTANYGYTF.

The chain has TRBV27 and TRBJ2-7; 8 nucleotides line up with TRBD2. The CDR3 runs 16 residues. CDR1 is MNHEY and CDR2 is SMNVEV in the germline V gene (reference sequence). With 4 bases clipped from V and 2 bases from J, the junction kept 10 bases outside the gene matches. CDR3 nucleotides: TGTGCCAGCAGTTCCCATCCGGGGGGGGCCGCCTACGAGCAGTACTTC. This encodes CASSSHPGGAAYEQYF.

The chain links TRBV7-3 to TRBJ2-5; 11 bases match TRBD2. Germline loops: CDR1 SGHTA, CDR2 FQGTGA. After removal of 3 bases from V and 4 bases from J, the junction contained 4 bases not matched to a gene. This CDR3 is built from 15 residues. The CDR3 here is CASSFSGGAGETQYF. The CDR3 nucleotides read TGTGCCAGCAGCTTTAGCGGGGGGGCCGGAGAGACCCAGTACTTC.

V gene TRBV6-5 combines with J gene TRBJ2-3; 8 positions agree with TRBD2. The CDR3 is made up of 14 amino acids. Germline assignment: CDR1 MNHEY and CDR2 SVGAGI. The ends lost 10 bases at V and 3 bases at J; junction bases unmatched: 9. CDR3 sequence (DNA): TGTGCCACGCTTACGGGGGGGCAAACAGATACGCAGTATTTT. It encodes CATLTGGQTDTQYF.

V is TRBV24-1 and J is TRBJ1-5, with TRBD1 identical over 10 bases. The V segment lost 4 bases and the J segment 3 bases; nucleotides outside the gene matches: 5. The germline V gene has CDR1 KGHDR and CDR2 SFDVKD. This CDR3 comprises 16 residues. The CDR3 sequence is CATSDRRQGANQPQHF. For the CDR3, the DNA is TGTGCCACCAGTGACCGCCGACAGGGGGCCAATCAGCCCCAGCATTTT.

The chain combines TRBV11-1 with TRBJ1-1; 7 bases agree with TRBD1. CDR3 length equals 16 residues. The germline V gene has CDR1 SGHAT and CDR2 FQDESV (reference sequence). V lost 5 bases to trimming and J lost 0 bases; unmatched junction nucleotides: 9. DNA for the CDR3: TGTGCCAGCAGCCCCGGACAGGAACTCATGAACACTGAAGCTTTCTTT. It is translated as CASSPGQELMNTEAFF.

The chain uses TRBV10-3 and TRBJ2-2; the match to TRBD1 covers 12 bases. J was trimmed by 6 bases and V by 4 bases; bases with no gene match: 6. Germline CDR1 ENHRY, CDR2 SYGVKD. The CDR3 consists of 16 residues. CDR3: CAISGRDRGLAGELFF. CDR3 in DNA: TGTGCCATCAGTGGCCGGGACAGGGGGCTTGCCGGGGAGCTGTTTTTT.

The CDR3 DNA is TGTGCCAGCAGGGGCACGGGGGAAGGCTACACCTTC. This encodes CASRGTGEGYTF. This chain connects TRBV3-1 (or the pseudogene TRBV3-2) to TRBJ1-2, with D maybe TRBD1 (5 bases). Deletions cut 6 bases from V and 8 bases from J, with 13 bases between. Per the germline V gene, CDR1 is LGHDT and CDR2 is YNNKEL (reference sequence). The CDR3 runs to 12 residues.

The chain uses TRBV4-1 and TRBJ2-3, with 9 nucleotides matching TRBD2. This CDR3 has 15 amino acids. V gave up 2 bases and J gave up 1 base; unmatched junction bases: 1. Germline V gene lookup returns CDR1 MGHRA and CDR2 YSYEKL. This CDR3 reads CASSQKRGGTDTQYF. CDR3 sequence (DNA): TGCGCCAGCAGCCAAAAGCGGGGGGGCACAGATACGCAGTATTTT.

V is TRBV7-8 and J is TRBJ2-7; no clear D. Trimming removed 2 bases at V and 3 bases at J, with 20 bases between. CDR1 is SGHVS, CDR2 FQNEAQ, per germline. The CDR3 totals 17 residues. This CDR3 reads CASSLFFGQATNYEQYF. The CDR3 DNA follows: TGTGCCAGCAGCTTATTTTTTGGGCAGGCGACGAACTACGAGCAGTACTTC.

This chain links TRBV5-1 with TRBJ1-2, with 9 bases lining up with TRBD1. Trimming removed 3 bases from V and 4 bases from J; junction bases left unmatched: 7. CDR1 SGHRS and CDR2 YFSETQ come from the germline V gene. The CDR3 is 15 residues long. CDR3 bases: TGCGCCAGCAGCTGGGGGACAGGGAGCGGCTATGGCTACACCTTC. Translating gives CASSWGTGSGYGYTF. The full variable domain, completed using reference TRBV5-1 and TRBJ1-2, is KAGVTQTPRYLIKTRGQQVTLSCSPISGHRSVSWYQQTPGQGLQFLFEYFSETQRNKGNFPGRFSGRQFSNSRSEMNVSTLELGDSALYLCASSWGTGSGYGYTFGSGTRLTVV.

V is TRBV7-9 and J is TRBJ2-1; no firm D call. The length of the CDR3 is 16 residues. Trimming removed 6 bases from V and 5 bases from J, with 20 bases in between. CDR1 SEHNR and CDR2 FQNEAQ come from the germline V gene (reference sequence). For the CDR3, the DNA is TGTGCCAGCAGTACCCCTCCAGTCGTCAGTCACAATGAGCAGTTCTTC. Protein: CASSTPPVVSHNEQFF. The full variable domain, rest sourced from reference TRBV7-9 and TRBJ2-1, is DTGVSQNPRHKITKRGQNVTFRCDPISEHNRLYWYRQTLGQGPEFLTYFQNEAQLEKSRLLSDRFSAERPKGSFSTLEIQRTEQGDSAMYLCASSTPPVVSHNEQFFGPGTRLTVL.

V usage is TRBV7-9 and J usage is TRBJ1-4; 9 bases match TRBD1. The CDR3 is 15 amino acids. The germline gives CDR1 SEHNR, CDR2 FQNEAQ (reference sequence). Trimming took 5 bases from V and 8 from J; bases not matched to a gene: 9. CDR3 residues: CASSLEGTGREKLFF. CDR3 sequence (DNA): TGTGCCAGCAGCCTAGAAGGGACAGGGAGGGAAAAACTGTTTTTT.